This TCR beta chain was captured by sequencing in a study of T cells in Graves' hyperthyroidism and ophthalmopathy. Trimming took 7 bases from V and 5 from J, leaving 26 bases between them. The CDR3 totals 17 residues. Germline assignment: CDR1 ENHRY and CDR2 SYGVKD. TCR beta CDR3 sequences were amplified from RNA transcripts. HTBI primers were used for first-round RT-PCR of the TCR CDR3. Each CDR3 protein gets one entry after TCRdb re-called the multiplex PCR reads with MiXCR. The repertoire holds about 640,000 distinct CDR3 sequences, with just under 45% as singletons. This clonotype was counted many times. Lactation, pregnancy, other autoimmune disease or uncontrolled infection excluded patients.

The sample was peripheral blood or thyroid tissue (not recorded which). This receptor was obtained from an adult man with Graves' disease, either hyperthyroidism or ophthalmopathy (not recorded which). The chain uses TRBV10-3 and TRBJ1-1, with D unresolved. The DNA of the CDR3 is TGTGCCATCAACCTCCCCGTCCTGGAGCCAGGAGGTACTGAAGCTTTCTTT. Translated: CAINLPVLEPGGTEAFF.